A selection of T cell receptor beta chains follows, all from one sample in a study of radiotherapy plus CTLA-4 blockade in lung cancer. This table comes from immunoSEQ multiplex PCR, and its TCRdb copy is limited to in-frame clones, with some not included. Counted here are roughly 50,000 clones, approximately 90% occurring once; the ten biggest clones make up 6.5% to 9%. This specimen consisted of peripheral blood, obtained from a patient treated with radiotherapy plus ipilimumab. Receptors originate from a human donor with non-small cell lung cancer whose response to radiotherapy plus ipilimumab could not be evaluated. CDR3s include the opening cysteine and the closing phenylalanine or tryptophan. D genes are given only for firm matches. Clone size is stated in some rows and not others, as once, few, many or a class when expanded.

j_gene | v_gene | d_gene | abundance | CDR3aa | CDR3nt
TRBJ2-1 | TRBV5-6 | - | - | CASSLAREQFF | TGTGCCAGCAGCTTGGCCCGGGAGCAGTTCTTC
TRBJ2-3 | TRBV9 | TRBD2 | - | CASSDGLEAGDTQYF | TGTGCCAGCAGCGACGGACTAGAAGCCGGAGATACGCAGTATTTT
TRBJ1-3 | TRBV11-3 | - | - | CASSSFPPTIYF | TGTGCCAGCAGCTCCTTCCCCCCCACCATATATTTT
TRBJ2-2 | TRBV2 | - | - | CASKEGTNTGELFF | TGTGCCAGCAAGGAGGGGACGAACACCGGGGAGCTGTTTTTT
TRBJ2-5 | TRBV5-4 | TRBD2 | - | CASSLLAGAQETQYF | TGTGCCAGCAGTTTGCTAGCGGGGGCCCAAGAGACCCAGTACTTC
TRBJ2-5 | TRBV7-6 | TRBD1 | - | CASRLGNTGGGRETQYF | TGTGCCAGCAGACTTGGGAATACAGGGGGCGGCCGAGAGACCCAGTACTTC
TRBJ2-5 | TRBV15 | - | - | CATSLPSYQETQYF | TGTGCCACCAGCCTACCTAGCTACCAAGAGACCCAGTACTTC
TRBJ1-2 | TRBV11-2 | TRBD1 | - | CASSSRTGTDYGYTF | TGTGCCAGCAGCTCACGGACAGGGACGGACTATGGCTACACCTTC
TRBJ2-5 | TRBV7-2 | - | - | CASSFRGYGETQYF | TGTGCCAGCAGCTTCCGGGGTTACGGGGAGACCCAGTACTTC
TRBJ1-2 | TRBV5-1 | TRBD1 | - | CASSLGTGDYGYTF | TGCGCCAGCAGCCTCGGGACAGGGGACTATGGCTACACCTTC
TRBJ1-6 | TRBV5-6 | - | - | CASSLAGAYSPLHF | TGTGCCAGCAGCTTGGCAGGGGCTTACTCACCCCTCCACTTT
TRBJ2-3 | TRBV5-1 | TRBD2 | - | CASSLGAGGPDTQYF | TGCGCCAGCAGCTTGGGGGCGGGAGGGCCAGATACGCAGTATTTT
TRBJ2-2 | TRBV6-1 | TRBD1 | - | CALRQGASNTGELFF | TGTGCCTTACGACAGGGGGCATCGAACACCGGGGAGCTGTTTTTT
TRBJ2-3 | TRBV5-4 | TRBD2 | - | CASSLRLAGGSTDTQYF | TGTGCCAGCAGCTTGAGGCTAGCGGGAGGGAGCACAGATACGCAGTATTTT
TRBJ1-4 | TRBV6-1 | - | - | CASSPYRAANEKLFF | TGTGCCAGCAGCCCTTACAGGGCCGCTAATGAAAAACTGTTTTTT
TRBJ1-5 | TRBV27 | TRBD1 | - | CASSQGTDSNQPQHF | TGTGCCAGCAGTCAAGGGACAGATAGCAATCAGCCCCAGCATTTT
TRBJ2-5 | TRBV4-3 | TRBD2 | - | CASSLWGGQETQYF | TGCGCCAGCAGCCTCTGGGGGGGGCAAGAGACCCAGTACTTC
TRBJ2-3 | TRBV4-1 | TRBD2 | - | CASSQELAGDVDTQYF | TGCGCCAGCAGCCAAGAACTAGCGGGGGATGTAGATACGCAGTATTTT
TRBJ1-1 | TRBV7-2 | - | - | CASSLLIGGGRLNTEAFF | TGTGCCAGCAGCTTACTAATTGGCGGCGGCCGCTTGAACACTGAAGCTTTCTTT
TRBJ2-7 | TRBV27 | - | - | CASSLDGDSDSRYF | TGTGCCAGCAGTTTAGATGGGGACTCAGACAGTCGGTACTTC
TRBJ1-6 | TRBV5-1 | - | once | CASSLAGGGRTDSPLHF | TGCGCCAGCAGTTTAGCAGGCGGGGGGCGGACCGATTCACCCCTCCACTTT
TRBJ2-1 | TRBV27 | - | - | CASSLQGYLNEQFF | TGTGCCAGCAGTCTCCAGGGATACCTTAATGAGCAGTTCTTC
TRBJ1-2 | TRBV6-5 | TRBD1 | - | CASSTGLGQFYGYTF | TGTGCCAGCAGTACGGGCCTGGGACAGTTCTATGGCTACACCTTC
TRBJ2-2 | TRBV11-3 | - | - | CASRPPGGGPGELFF | TGTGCCAGCAGACCACCGGGGGGCGGTCCCGGGGAGCTGTTTTTT
TRBJ1-4 | TRBV25-1 | - | - | CASMGATTNEKLFF | TGTGCCAGCATGGGGGCAACAACTAATGAAAAACTGTTTTTT
TRBJ1-5 | TRBV18 | - | - | CASSQGGGPGWQPQHF | TGTGCCAGCTCACAAGGCGGGGGCCCCGGCTGGCAGCCCCAGCATTTT
TRBJ2-1 | TRBV14 | - | - | CASNYRVNNEQFF | TGTGCCAGCAATTATCGGGTTAACAATGAGCAGTTCTTC
TRBJ2-7 | TRBV7-2 | - | - | CASSQVGGGSYEQYF | TGTGCCAGCAGCCAAGTGGGAGGCGGTTCCTACGAGCAGTACTTC
TRBJ2-5 | TRBV7-2 | - | - | CASRAWSSSVGLETQYF | TGTGCCAGCAGAGCCTGGAGCAGTAGCGTAGGTCTAGAGACCCAGTACTTC
TRBJ2-1 | TRBV7-9 | TRBD2 | - | CASSPGGLAIDEQFF | TGTGCCAGCAGCCCAGGCGGACTAGCGATCGATGAGCAGTTCTTC
TRBJ1-4 | TRBV28 | - | - | CASSFAVVGDEKLFF | TGTGCCAGCAGTTTTGCTGTGGTAGGGGATGAAAAACTGTTTTTT
TRBJ1-2 | TRBV6-6 | - | - | CAIGGGVNYGYTF | TGTGCCATCGGGGGGGGAGTCAACTATGGCTACACCTTC
TRBJ2-1 | TRBV12-1 | - | - | CASRPGGGGAFYNEQFF | TGTGCCAGCAGACCCGGGGGCGGGGGGGCCTTTTACAATGAGCAGTTCTTC